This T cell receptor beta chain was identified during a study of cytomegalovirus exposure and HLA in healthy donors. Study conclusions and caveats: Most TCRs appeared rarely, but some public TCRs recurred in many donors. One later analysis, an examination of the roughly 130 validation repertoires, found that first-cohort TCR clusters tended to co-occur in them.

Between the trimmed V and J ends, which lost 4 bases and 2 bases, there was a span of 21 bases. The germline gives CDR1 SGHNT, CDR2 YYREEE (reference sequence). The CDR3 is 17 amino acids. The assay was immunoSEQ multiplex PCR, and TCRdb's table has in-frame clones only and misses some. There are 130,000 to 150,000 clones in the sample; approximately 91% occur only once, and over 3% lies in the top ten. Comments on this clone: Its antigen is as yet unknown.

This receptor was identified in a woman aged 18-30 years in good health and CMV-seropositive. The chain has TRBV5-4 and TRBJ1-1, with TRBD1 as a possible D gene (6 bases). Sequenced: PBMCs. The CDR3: CASSPNQIQGRNTEAFF. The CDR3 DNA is TGTGCCAGCAGCCCAAACCAGATACAGGGAAGAAACACTGAAGCTTTCTTT. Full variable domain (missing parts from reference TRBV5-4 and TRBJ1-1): ETGVTQSPTHLIKTRGQQVTLRCSSQSGHNTVSWYQQALGQGPQFIFQYYREEENGRGNFPPRFSGLQFPNYSSELNVNALELDDSALYLCASSPNQIQGRNTEAFFGQGTRLTVV.